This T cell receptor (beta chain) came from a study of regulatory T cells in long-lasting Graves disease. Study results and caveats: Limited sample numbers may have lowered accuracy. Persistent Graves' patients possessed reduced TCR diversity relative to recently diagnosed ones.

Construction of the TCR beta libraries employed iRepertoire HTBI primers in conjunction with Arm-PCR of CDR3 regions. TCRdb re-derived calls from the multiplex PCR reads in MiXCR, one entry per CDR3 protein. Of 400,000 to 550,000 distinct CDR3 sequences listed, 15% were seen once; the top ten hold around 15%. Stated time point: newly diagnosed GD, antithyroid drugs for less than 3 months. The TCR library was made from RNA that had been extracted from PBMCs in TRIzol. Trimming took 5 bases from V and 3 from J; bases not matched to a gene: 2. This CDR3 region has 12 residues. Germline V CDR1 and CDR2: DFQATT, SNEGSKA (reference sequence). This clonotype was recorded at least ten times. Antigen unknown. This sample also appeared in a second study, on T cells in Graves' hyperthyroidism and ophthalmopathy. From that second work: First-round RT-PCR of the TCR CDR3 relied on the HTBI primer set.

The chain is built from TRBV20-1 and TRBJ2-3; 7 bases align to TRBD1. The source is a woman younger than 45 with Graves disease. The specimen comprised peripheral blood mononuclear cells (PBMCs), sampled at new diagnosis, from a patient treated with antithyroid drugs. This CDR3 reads CSAATGTDTQYF. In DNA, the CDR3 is TGCAGTGCTGCGACAGGGACAGATACGCAGTATTTT.